Listed here are 20 T cell receptor beta chains from one sample, sequenced in a study of T cell repertoires in cytomegalovirus infection. MiXCR, applied by TCRdb to the reads, yields one record per CDR3 protein. Found here are some 450,000 distinct CDR3 sequences, around 32% of them singletons; the top ten hold roughly an eighth. Specimen: PBMCs. These receptors were obtained from a human donor in good health (CMV status not recorded). Some clones in this sample may be carry-over from other donors' samples.

The J gene is TRBJ2-4, the V gene TRBV27; possible D gene TRBD2, 6 bases. CDR1 MNHEY and CDR2 SMNVEV come from the germline V gene (reference sequence). V lost 2 bases to trimming and J lost 1 base, with 15 bases between them. The length of the CDR3 is 17 residues. Here the CDR3 reads CASSLRPPRGAKNIQYF. Here the CDR3 DNA reads TGTGCCAGCAGTTTAAGGCCACCCCGGGGGGCCAAAAACATTCAGTACTTC.

On this clonotype itself: A read error is possible here, since a much larger clone lies one base away. The genes are TRBV28 and TRBJ1-1; D unresolved. Germline values: CDR1 MDHEN, CDR2 SYDVKM. The CDR3 runs 13 residues. The CDR3 reads CDSSFSLNTEAFF. DNA of the CDR3: TGTGACAGCAGTTTTAGCCTGAACACTGAAGCTTTCTTT.

The chain is built from TRBV4-1 and TRBJ1-5; 7 positions agree with TRBD1. The J segment lost 0 bases and the V segment lost 1 base, leaving 3 bases of the junction unmatched. The CDR3 has 16 amino acids. Germline-derived CDR1 and CDR2 are MGHRA and YSYEKL. The CDR3 DNA follows: TGCGCCAGCAGCCAAGTCCGACAGGGTAGCAATCAGCCCCAGCATTTT. As protein: CASSQVRQGSNQPQHF.

This clonotype is deemed medium-sized. The V gene is TRBV7-6, the J gene TRBJ2-2; D unclear. Germline loops: CDR1 SGHVS, CDR2 FNYEAQ. The CDR3 contains 15 residues. Trimming shortened V by 1 base and J by 2 bases, and 8 bases separated the two germline ends. CDR3 sequence (DNA): TGTGCCAGCAGCTTAGAGGCCAGTAACACCGGGGAGCTGTTTTTT. Its protein is CASSLEASNTGELFF.

The table lists this clonotype with a few counts. The chain recombines TRBV6-1 with TRBJ1-3, with D unclear. With 2 bases removed from V and 1 base from J, the gap between germline ends came to 9 bases. The CDR3 is 15 amino acids. Germline CDR1 MNHNS, CDR2 SASEGT. The CDR3 loop is CASSELPESGNTIYF. The CDR3 coding sequence is TGTGCCAGCAGTGAATTGCCCGAGTCTGGAAACACCATATATTTT.

The V and J genes are TRBV20-1 and TRBJ2-1, with 11 nucleotides matching TRBD2. The germline V gene encodes CDR1 DFQATT and CDR2 SNEGSKA (reference sequence). V lost 0 bases and J lost 8; bases outside the gene matches: 12. The CDR3 totals 17 residues. The CDR3 loop reads CSARDPTLAGGLDEQFF. The CDR3 DNA is TGCAGTGCTAGAGATCCCACGCTAGCGGGGGGCCTGGATGAGCAGTTCTTC.

This clonotype occurred a few times. This chain uses TRBV10-3 with TRBJ1-5; a possible D gene is TRBD1 (5 bases). This CDR3 has 14 residues. Germline values: CDR1 ENHRY, CDR2 SYGVKD. V gave up 3 bases and J gave up 6 bases, with 12 bases separating them. CDR3 amino acids: CAISDGQGSQPQHF. The CDR3 nucleotides read TGTGCCATCAGTGATGGGCAGGGCTCTCAGCCCCAGCATTTT.

The chain uses TRBV27 and TRBJ2-1; D is undetermined. The length of the CDR3 is 13 residues. Trimming left V 3 bases short and J 14 bases short, with 17 bases between. In germline, CDR1 is MNHEY, CDR2 SMNVEV (reference sequence). The CDR3 protein is CASSLSSYKEKFF. The CDR3 coding sequence is TGTGCCAGCAGTTTGAGCTCCTACAAGGAGAAGTTCTTC.

The chain recombines TRBV10-3 with TRBJ1-1; 7 bases agree with TRBD1. The J segment lost 5 bases and the V segment lost 9 bases, leaving 12 bases of the junction unmatched. The CDR3 is 14 residues long. Per germline, CDR1 ENHRY and CDR2 SYGVKD. As DNA, the CDR3 is TGTGCCATAGGCCCAAGGCAGGGGGGGACTGAAGCTTTCTTT. Residues: CAIGPRQGGTEAFF.

The chain joins TRBV15 to TRBJ1-1; D not resolved. Germline values: CDR1 LNHNV, CDR2 YYDKDF (reference sequence). CDR3 size: 13 residues. V was cut by 0 bases and J by 4 bases, with 6 bases left in between. As DNA, the CDR3 is TGTGCCACCAGCAGAGATGACGCCACTGAAGCTTTCTTT. Translating it yields CATSRDDATEAFF.

This clonotype came up a few times. V gene TRBV6-1 combines with J gene TRBJ2-7; a possible D gene is TRBD1 (7 bases). The germline V gene encodes CDR1 MNHNS and CDR2 SASEGT. This CDR3 has 15 residues. V lost 6 bases and J 3 bases, leaving 18 bases between the germline ends. This CDR3 reads CASRGGGTANYEQYF. DNA for the CDR3: TGTGCCAGCAGAGGGGGCGGGACCGCCAACTACGAGCAGTACTTC.

A remark on this clonotype: The germline gene is not matched at one end of the junction; a read error may be the cause. DNA for the CDR3: TGTGCCAGCAGGCCCTCCGGGGGGGGCATGTCGAACGCTGAAGCTTTCTTT. The encoded protein is CASRPSGGGMSNAEAFF. The chain recombines TRBV7-2 with TRBJ1-1, with D tentatively TRBD1 (6 bases). Germline lookup yields CDR1 SGHTA and CDR2 FQGNSA. The length of the CDR3 is 17 residues.

This clonotype was recorded once. The chain combines TRBV7-9 with TRBJ2-2; tentative D call: TRBD2 (7 bases). The CDR3 extends over 15 amino acids. The V gene lost 7 bases and the J gene lost 7 bases, with 19 bases spanning the gap. Per germline, CDR1 SEHNR and CDR2 FQNEAQ (reference sequence). Here the CDR3 reads CASTIRGGVLGELFF. The CDR3 region has the DNA TGTGCCAGCACCATACGAGGGGGGGTCCTCGGGGAGCTGTTTTTT.

In regard to this clonotype: A much bigger clone sits one base away, suggesting this may be a read error. The chain carries TRBV7-2 and TRBJ2-2; 11 nucleotides line up with TRBD2. This CDR3 is built from 18 residues. CDR1 is SGHTA and CDR2 is FQGNSA in the germline V gene. Trimming took 6 bases from V and 6 from J; bases not matched to a gene: 15. The DNA for the CDR3 is TGTGCCAGCAGAACCCTGATTAGCGGGGGGGCGTACGCCGGGGAGCTGTTTTTT. This sequence encodes CASRTLISGGAYAGELFF.

The J gene is TRBJ2-5, the V gene TRBV2; D gene ambiguous. V lost 6 bases and J lost 2, with 13 bases in between. Per the germline V gene, CDR1 is SNHLY and CDR2 is FYNNEI. CDR3 length: 14 residues. Written as DNA, the CDR3 is TGTGCCAGCAGAGCCAACCCAGAACAAGAGACCCAGTACTTC. Encoded protein: CASRANPEQETQYF. Full variable domain (missing parts from reference TRBV2 and TRBJ2-5): EPEVTQTPSHQVTQMGQEVILRCVPISNHLYFYWYRQILGQKVEFLVSFYNNEISEKSEIFDDQFSVERPDGSNFTLKIRSTKLEDSAMYFCASRANPEQETQYFGPGTRLLVL.

This sequence joins TRBV7-2 and TRBJ2-5; weak D call: TRBD1 (5 bases). Deletions cut 0 bases from V and 1 base from J, with 9 bases between. The CDR3 sequence is 15 residues long. Germline V CDR1 and CDR2: SGHTA, FQGNSA. The CDR3 spells CASSLARALQETQYF. The CDR3 DNA sequence: TGTGCCAGCAGCTTAGCCAGGGCACTCCAAGAGACCCAGTACTTC. The variable domain in full, completed from reference TRBV7-2 and TRBJ2-5, reads GAGVSQSPSNKVTEKGKDVELRCDPISGHTALYWYRQSLGQGLEFLIYFQGNSAPDKSGLPSDRFSAERTGGSVSTLTIQRTQQEDSAVYLCASSLARALQETQYFGPGTRLLVL.

This clonotype was detected a few times. The chain uses TRBV5-6 and TRBJ2-1, with 7 bases identical to TRBD1. The CDR3 length is 15 residues. V dropped 1 base and J dropped 9; count of bases not matched to a gene: 10. CDR1 and CDR2 (germline): SGHDT, YYEEEE. The CDR3 nucleotides read TGTGCCAGCAGCTTGTGGCAGGGGGAATGGGGTGAGCAGTTCTTC. Its translation is CASSLWQGEWGEQFF.

This clonotype was seen once. This likely comes from a read error, as the CDR3 has no conserved phenylalanine or tryptophan at its end. The chain links TRBV3-1 to TRBJ2-7; no definite D call. V was cut by 0 bases and J by 3 bases, with 0 bases left in between. Germline V gene lookup returns CDR1 LGHDT and CDR2 YNNKEL (reference sequence). This CDR3 contains 11 residues. The CDR3 sequence: CASSQDYEQYC. Here the CDR3 DNA reads TGTGCCAGCAGCCAAGACTACGAGCAGTACTGC.

The chain couples TRBV13 to TRBJ1-1, with TRBD1 identical over 9 bases. CDR3 length: 17 amino acids. Germline CDR1 is PRHDT and CDR2 is FYEKMQ (reference sequence). J gave up 10 bases and V 1 base, and 16 bases lay outside the gene matches. CDR3 sequence reads: CASSLVLRTGAPKGAFF. In DNA form, the CDR3 reads TGTGCCAGCAGCTTAGTCTTGCGGACAGGGGCCCCGAAAGGAGCTTTCTTT.

In its sample, this clonotype was seen a few times. The chain has TRBV7-2 and TRBJ2-5; D assignment may be TRBD1 or TRBD2 (5 bases each). V dropped 5 bases and J dropped 4 bases, with 14 bases sitting between them. The germline V gene has CDR1 SGHTA and CDR2 FQGNSA. CDR3 length: 14 amino acids. CDR3 residues: CASSQGIGGETQYF. DNA of the CDR3: TGTGCCAGCAGCCAAGGAATTGGGGGAGAGACCCAGTACTTC.